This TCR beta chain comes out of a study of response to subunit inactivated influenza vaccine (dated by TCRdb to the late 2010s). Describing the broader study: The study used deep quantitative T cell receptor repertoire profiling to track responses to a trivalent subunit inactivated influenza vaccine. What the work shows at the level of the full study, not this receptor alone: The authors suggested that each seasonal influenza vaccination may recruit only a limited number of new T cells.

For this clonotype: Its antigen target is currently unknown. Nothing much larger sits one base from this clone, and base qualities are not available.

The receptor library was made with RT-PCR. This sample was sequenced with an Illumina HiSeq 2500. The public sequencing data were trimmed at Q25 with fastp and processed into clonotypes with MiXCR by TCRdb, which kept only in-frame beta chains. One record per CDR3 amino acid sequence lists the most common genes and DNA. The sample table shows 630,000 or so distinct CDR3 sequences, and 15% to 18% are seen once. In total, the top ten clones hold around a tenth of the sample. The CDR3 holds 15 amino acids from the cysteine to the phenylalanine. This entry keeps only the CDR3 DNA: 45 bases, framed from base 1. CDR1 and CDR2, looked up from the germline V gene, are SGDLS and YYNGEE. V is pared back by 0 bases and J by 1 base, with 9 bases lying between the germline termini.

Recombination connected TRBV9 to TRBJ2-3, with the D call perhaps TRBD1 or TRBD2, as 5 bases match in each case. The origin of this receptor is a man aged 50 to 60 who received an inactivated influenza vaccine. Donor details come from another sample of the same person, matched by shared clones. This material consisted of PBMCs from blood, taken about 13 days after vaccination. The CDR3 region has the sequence CASSVGGSGTDTQYF. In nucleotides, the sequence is TGTGCCAGCAGCGTAGGGGGGTCAGGCACAGATACGCAGTATTTT.